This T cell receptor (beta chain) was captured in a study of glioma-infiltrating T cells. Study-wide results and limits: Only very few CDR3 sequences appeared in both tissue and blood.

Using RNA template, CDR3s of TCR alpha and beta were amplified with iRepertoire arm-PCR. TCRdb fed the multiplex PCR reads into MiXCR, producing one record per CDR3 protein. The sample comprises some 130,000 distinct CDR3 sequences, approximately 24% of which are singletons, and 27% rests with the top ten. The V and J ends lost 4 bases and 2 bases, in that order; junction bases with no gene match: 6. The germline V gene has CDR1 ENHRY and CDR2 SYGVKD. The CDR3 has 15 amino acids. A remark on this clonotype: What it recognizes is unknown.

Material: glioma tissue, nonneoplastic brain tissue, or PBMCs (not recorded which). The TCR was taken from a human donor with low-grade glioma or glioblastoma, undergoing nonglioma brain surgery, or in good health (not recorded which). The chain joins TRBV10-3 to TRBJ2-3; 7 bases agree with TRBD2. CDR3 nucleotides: TGTGCCATCAGTGGGCGGGGGACGAACACAGATACGCAGTATTTT. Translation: CAISGRGTNTDTQYF.